What follows are 8 T cell receptor beta chains derived from one specimen sequenced in a study of blood T cell repertoires in COVID-19. The protocol was immunoSEQ multiplex PCR, while the TCRdb copy is restricted to in-frame clones and leaves out a portion. The sample lists 75,000 to 95,000 clones; 72% were seen once. Sample: peripheral blood. These receptors all come from a woman aged 55-70 years in a cohort sampled during active or convalescent COVID-19.

CDR3 in DNA: TGTGCCAGTAGTATGTGGGCAGCTAATCAGCCCCAGCATTTT. As protein: CASSMWAANQPQHF. The chain carries TRBV19 and TRBJ1-5; no clear D gene. The CDR3 has 14 residues. The germline V and J ends were trimmed by 3 bases and 4 bases, with 10 bases remaining between them. Looked up from germline, CDR1 is LNHDA and CDR2 is SQIVND (reference sequence).

This clone was recorded many times. This chain joins TRBV5-1 and TRBJ2-2; 9 bases match TRBD1. The CDR3 covers 19 residues. The germline gives CDR1 SGHRS, CDR2 YFSETQ. J was trimmed by 4 bases and V by 0 bases; bases with no gene match: 13. CDR3 protein: CASSLGGRPGTGTTGELFF. CDR3 nucleotides: TGCGCCAGCAGCTTGGGCGGTAGACCCGGGACAGGGACCACCGGGGAGCTGTTTTTT.

This clone was counted once. This chain connects TRBV21-1 to TRBJ2-5; TRBD2 was called by the table and not checked on the DNA. TRBV21-1 is labeled a pseudogene. The CDR3 contains 17 residues. The CDR3, as DNA: TGTGCCAGCAGCAATTTAAGGACTAGCGGGGGCCAGGAGACCCAGTACTTC. Its protein product is CASSNLRTSGGQETQYF.

This chain joins TRBV4-2 and TRBJ1-2; TRBD1 is a possible D gene (5 bases). The CDR3 extends over 15 amino acids. Trimming took off 1 base at V and 6 bases at J, with 15 bases between the two ends. Germline assignment: CDR1 LGHNA and CDR2 YNFKEQ. The CDR3, as DNA: TGTGCCAGCAGCCAAGCTCTCGGGACTCCGGATGGCTACACCTTC. Protein product: CASSQALGTPDGYTF.

This chain uses TRBV9 with TRBJ2-1; 10 positions agree with TRBD2. Germline loops: CDR1 SGDLS, CDR2 YYNGEE. The ends lost 3 bases at V and 3 bases at J; junction bases unmatched: 9. The CDR3 sequence is 17 residues long. DNA for the CDR3: TGTGCCAGCAGCGCCTCCTTTGCTAGCGGGGGCTACAATGAGCAGTTCTTC. It yields the protein CASSASFASGGYNEQFF.

The V gene is TRBV7-8, the J gene TRBJ2-3, with TRBD1 as a possible D gene (6 bases). In germline, CDR1 is SGHVS, CDR2 FQNEAQ. There are 15 residues in the CDR3. V was trimmed by 5 bases and J by 0 bases, leaving 12 bases between them. Written as DNA, the CDR3 is TGTGCCAGCAGCCAACAGGGTCTGAGCACAGATACGCAGTATTTT. As protein: CASSQQGLSTDTQYF.

This clone showed up just once. V usage is TRBV28 and J usage is TRBJ1-4, with a weak D call TRBD1 (6 bases). Trimming left V 5 bases short and J 7 bases short, with 11 bases between. The CDR3 spans 13 residues. In germline, CDR1 is MDHEN, CDR2 SYDVKM. The CDR3 here is CASSRGALEKLFF. The CDR3 bases are TGTGCCAGCAGTCGGGGGGCGCTTGAAAAACTGTTTTTT. The entire variable domain, with the rest obtained from reference TRBV28 and TRBJ1-4, is as follows: DVKVTQSSRYLVKRTGEKVFLECVQDMDHENMFWYRQDPGLGLRLIYFSYDVKMKEKGDIPEGYSVSREKKERFSLILESASTNQTSMYLCASSRGALEKLFFGSGTQLSVL.

J is TRBJ1-1 and V is TRBV27; 7 bases map to TRBD1. The J segment lost 0 bases and the V segment lost 4 bases, leaving 5 bases of the junction unmatched. Germline CDR1 is MNHEY and CDR2 is SMNVEV (reference sequence). The CDR3 is made up of 15 amino acids. CDR3 in DNA: TGTGCCAGCAGTTCCCTAGGACAGGTGAACACTGAAGCTTTCTTT. It encodes CASSSLGQVNTEAFF.